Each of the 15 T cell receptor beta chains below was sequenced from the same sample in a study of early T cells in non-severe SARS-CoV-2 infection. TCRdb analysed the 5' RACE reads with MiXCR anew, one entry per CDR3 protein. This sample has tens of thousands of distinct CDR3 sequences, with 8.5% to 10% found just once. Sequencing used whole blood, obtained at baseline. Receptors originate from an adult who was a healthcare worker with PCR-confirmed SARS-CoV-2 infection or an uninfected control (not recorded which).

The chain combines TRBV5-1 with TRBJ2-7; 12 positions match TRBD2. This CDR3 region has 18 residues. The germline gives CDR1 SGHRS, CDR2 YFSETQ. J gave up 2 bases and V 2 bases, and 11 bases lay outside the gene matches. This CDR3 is CASSFHPGLAGLAYEQYF. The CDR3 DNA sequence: TGCGCCAGCAGCTTCCACCCGGGACTAGCGGGCCTGGCCTACGAGCAGTACTTC.

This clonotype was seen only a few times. CDR3: CASSPQGLAGQDTQYF. CDR3 nucleotides: TGTGCCAGCAGCCCCCAAGGACTAGCGGGACAAGATACGCAGTATTTT. The chain uses TRBV7-2 and TRBJ2-3; TRBD2 matches at 12 bases. The V and J ends lost 5 bases and 5 bases, in that order; junction bases with no gene match: 8. Germline CDR1 is SGHTA and CDR2 is FQGNSA. The CDR3 is made up of 16 amino acids.

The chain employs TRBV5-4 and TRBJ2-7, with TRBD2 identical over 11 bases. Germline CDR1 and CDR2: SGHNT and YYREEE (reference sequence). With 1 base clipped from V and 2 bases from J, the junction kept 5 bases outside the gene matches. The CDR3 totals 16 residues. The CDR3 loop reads CASSLYSGRVTYEQYF. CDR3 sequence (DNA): TGTGCCAGCAGCTTGTATAGCGGGAGGGTAACCTACGAGCAGTACTTC.

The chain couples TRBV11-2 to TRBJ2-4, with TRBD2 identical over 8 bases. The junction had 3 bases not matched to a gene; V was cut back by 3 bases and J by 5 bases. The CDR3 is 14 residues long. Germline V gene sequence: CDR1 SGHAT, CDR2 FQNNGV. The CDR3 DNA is TGTGCCAGCAGCTTTGTACTAGCGGAAAACATTCAGTACTTC. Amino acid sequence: CASSFVLAENIQYF.

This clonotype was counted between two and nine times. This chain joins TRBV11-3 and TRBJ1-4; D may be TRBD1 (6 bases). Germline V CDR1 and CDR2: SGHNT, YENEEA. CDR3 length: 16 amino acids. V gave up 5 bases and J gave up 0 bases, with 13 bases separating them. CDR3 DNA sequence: TGTGCCAGCAGCCTAGGGGGAAGAGCAACTAATGAAAAACTGTTTTTT. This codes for CASSLGGRATNEKLFF. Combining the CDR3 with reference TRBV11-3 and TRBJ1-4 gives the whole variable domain EAGVVQSPRYKIIEKKQPVAFWCNPISGHNTLYWYLQNLGQGPELLIRYENEEAVDDSQLPKDRFSAERLKGVDSTLKIQPAELGDSAVYLCASSLGGRATNEKLFFGSGTQLSVL.

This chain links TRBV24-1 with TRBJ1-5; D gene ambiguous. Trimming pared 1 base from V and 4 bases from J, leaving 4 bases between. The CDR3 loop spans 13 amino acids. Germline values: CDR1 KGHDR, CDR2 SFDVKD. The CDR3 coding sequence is TGTGCCACCAGTGATTTTCGAAATCAGCCCCAGCATTTT. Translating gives CATSDFRNQPQHF.

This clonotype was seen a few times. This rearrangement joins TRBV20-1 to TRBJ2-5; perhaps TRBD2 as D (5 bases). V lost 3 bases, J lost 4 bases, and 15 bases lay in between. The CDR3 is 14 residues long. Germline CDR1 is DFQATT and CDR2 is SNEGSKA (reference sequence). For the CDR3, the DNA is TGCAGTGCTAGTATAGCGTACTATCGAGAGACCCAGTACTTC. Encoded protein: CSASIAYYRETQYF.

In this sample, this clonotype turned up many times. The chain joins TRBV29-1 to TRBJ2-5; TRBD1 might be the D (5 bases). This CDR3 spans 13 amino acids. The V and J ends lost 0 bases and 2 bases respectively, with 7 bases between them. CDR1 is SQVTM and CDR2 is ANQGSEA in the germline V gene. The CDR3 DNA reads TGCAGCGTTGAAGACAGGGATCAAGAGACCCAGTACTTC. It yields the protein CSVEDRDQETQYF.

The CDR3 here is CASSYAGHRDIQYF. Here the CDR3 DNA reads TGTGCCAGCAGTTACGCAGGACACCGGGACATTCAGTACTTC. The V gene is TRBV6-2 or TRBV6-3, the J gene TRBJ2-4, with D perhaps TRBD1 (5 bases). The CDR3 is 14 residues long. Germline V gene data show CDR1 as MNHEY and CDR2 as SVGEGT. V was trimmed by 2 bases and J by 8 bases, leaving 13 bases between them.

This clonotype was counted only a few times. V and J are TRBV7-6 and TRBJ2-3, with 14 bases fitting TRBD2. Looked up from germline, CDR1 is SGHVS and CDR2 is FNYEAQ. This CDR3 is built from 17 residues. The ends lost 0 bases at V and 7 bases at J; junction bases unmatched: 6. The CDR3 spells CASSLAGLAGAGNTQYF. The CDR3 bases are TGTGCCAGCAGCTTAGCGGGACTAGCGGGAGCGGGTAATACGCAGTATTTT.

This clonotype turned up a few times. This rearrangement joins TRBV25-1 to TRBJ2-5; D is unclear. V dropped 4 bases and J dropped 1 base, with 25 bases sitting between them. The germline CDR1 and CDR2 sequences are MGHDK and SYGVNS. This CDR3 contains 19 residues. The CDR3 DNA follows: TGTGCCAGCAGTGCTAAAGGCGTGCCCCGTACCCGTTTCCAAGAGACCCAGTACTTC. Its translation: CASSAKGVPRTRFQETQYF.

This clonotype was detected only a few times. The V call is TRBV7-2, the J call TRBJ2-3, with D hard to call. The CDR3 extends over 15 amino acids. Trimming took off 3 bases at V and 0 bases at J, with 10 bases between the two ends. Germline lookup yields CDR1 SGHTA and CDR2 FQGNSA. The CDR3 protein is CASSLQGFSTDTQYF. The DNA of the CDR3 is TGTGCCAGCAGCTTGCAAGGGTTCAGCACAGATACGCAGTATTTT.

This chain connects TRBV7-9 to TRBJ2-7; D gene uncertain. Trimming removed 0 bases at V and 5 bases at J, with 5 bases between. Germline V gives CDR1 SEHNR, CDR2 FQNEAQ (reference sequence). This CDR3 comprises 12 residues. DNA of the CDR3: TGTGCCAGCAGCTTAGCGCAGGACGAGCAGTACTTC. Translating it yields CASSLAQDEQYF.

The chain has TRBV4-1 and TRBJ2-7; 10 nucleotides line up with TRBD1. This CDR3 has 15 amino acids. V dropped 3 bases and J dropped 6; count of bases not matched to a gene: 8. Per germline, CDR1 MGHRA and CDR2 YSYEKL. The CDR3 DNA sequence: TGCGCCAGCAGCCAGCCCCGGGACAGGGGAAGCGAGCAGTACTTC. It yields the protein CASSQPRDRGSEQYF.

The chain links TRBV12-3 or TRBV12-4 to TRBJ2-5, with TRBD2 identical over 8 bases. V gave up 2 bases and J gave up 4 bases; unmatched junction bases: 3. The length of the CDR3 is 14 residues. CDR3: CASSLMLAGETQYF. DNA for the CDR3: TGTGCCAGCAGTTTAATGCTAGCGGGAGAGACCCAGTACTTC.